Below are 2 T cell receptor beta chains sequenced from a single sample in a study of identical twins. Each CDR3 protein is one row after TCRdb ran MiXCR on the 5' RACE reads. Seen here are 750,000 to 950,000 distinct CDR3 sequences, 9% to 15% observed once, and the top ten hold about 1.6%. The sample also formed part of further work on yellow fever vaccine responses in identical twins.

The sample consisted of PBMCs. The source of these receptors is a woman under 30 in good health.

This clonotype has a handful of counts. V gene TRBV20-1 combines with J gene TRBJ1-1; the D is unclear. In germline, CDR1 is DFQATT, CDR2 SNEGSKA (reference sequence). V lost 3 bases to trimming and J lost 0 bases, with 2 bases between them. There are 11 residues in the CDR3. This chain's CDR3 is CSASVNTEAFF. The CDR3 DNA is TGCAGTGCTAGTGTGAACACTGAAGCTTTCTTT.

V usage is TRBV3-1 and J usage is TRBJ2-3; unclear D gene. Germline V CDR1 and CDR2: LGHDT, YNNKEL (reference sequence). The V end lost 2 bases, the J end lost 6 bases, and 3 bases lay between the germline ends. This CDR3 is built from 11 residues. In DNA form, the CDR3 reads TGTGCCAGCAGCCAAATGGATACGCAGTATTTT. Translating it yields CASSQMDTQYF.